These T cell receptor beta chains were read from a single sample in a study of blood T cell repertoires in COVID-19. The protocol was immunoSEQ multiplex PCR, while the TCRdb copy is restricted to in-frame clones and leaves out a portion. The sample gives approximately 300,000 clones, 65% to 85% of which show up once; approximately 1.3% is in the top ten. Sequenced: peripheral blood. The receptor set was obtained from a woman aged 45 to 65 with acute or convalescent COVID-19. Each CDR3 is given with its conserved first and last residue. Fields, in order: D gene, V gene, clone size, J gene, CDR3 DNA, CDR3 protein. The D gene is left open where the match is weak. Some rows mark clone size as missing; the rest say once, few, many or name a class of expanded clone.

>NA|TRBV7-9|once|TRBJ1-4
TGTGCCAGCAGCTTAGCAATGAGAGAAAAACTGTTTTTT
CASSLAMREKLFF
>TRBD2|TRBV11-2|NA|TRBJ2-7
TGTGCCAGCAGCTTAAGGGCTAGCGGGGGGACCGTAACGTTC
CASSLRASGGTVTF
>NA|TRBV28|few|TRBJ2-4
TGTGCCAGCAGTCAGGGGTCCAAAAACATTCAGTACTTC
CASSQGSKNIQYF
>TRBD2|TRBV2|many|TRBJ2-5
TGTGCCAGCAGCGCCAGCGGGGGGCCGAGACCGAGCCAAGAGACCCAGTACTTC
CASSASGGPRPSQETQYF
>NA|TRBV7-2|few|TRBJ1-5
TGTGCCAGCAGCTTAGAAGGGGCCTATAGCAATCAGCCCCAGCATTTT
CASSLEGAYSNQPQHF
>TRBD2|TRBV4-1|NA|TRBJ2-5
TGCGCCAGCAGCCGGTACGCGGGAGAGGAGACCCAGTACTTC
CASSRYAGEETQYF
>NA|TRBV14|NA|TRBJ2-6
TGTGCCAGCAGCCAAGAAGGGCGGGTCTCTGGGGCCAACGTCCTGACTTTC
CASSQEGRVSGANVLTF
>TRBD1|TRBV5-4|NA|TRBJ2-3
TGTGCCAGCAGCCGTAACAGGGGGGCGACAGATACGCAGTATTTT
CASSRNRGATDTQYF
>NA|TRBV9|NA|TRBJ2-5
TGTGCCAGCAGCGTAGTGGGCAGGGGGGAAGAGACCCAGTACTTC
CASSVVGRGEETQYF
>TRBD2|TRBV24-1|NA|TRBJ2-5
TGTGCCACCAGTGATGAACTAGCGGGAGGGCCATTTGAAGAGACCCAGTACTTC
CATSDELAGGPFEETQYF
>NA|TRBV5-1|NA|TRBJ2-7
TGCGCCAGCAGCTTGTCCCCCGGGACTCTCTCCTACGAGCAGTACTTC
CASSLSPGTLSYEQYF
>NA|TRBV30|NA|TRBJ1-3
TGTGCCTGGCGTGACGGTCTCACCTCTGGAAACACCATATATTTT
CAWRDGLTSGNTIYF
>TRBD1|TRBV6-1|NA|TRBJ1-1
TGTGCCAGCAGTGACGTGAGGGGGCGAGGAAGCACTGAAGCTTTCTTT
CASSDVRGRGSTEAFF
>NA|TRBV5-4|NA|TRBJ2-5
TGTGCCAGCAGTACCGGTTGGGGGAGGTATGAGACCCAGTACTTC
CASSTGWGRYETQYF
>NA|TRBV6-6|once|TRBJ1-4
TGTGCCAGCAGTTCGCAGGGCGACTTAAGGGAAAAACTGTTTTTT
CASSSQGDLREKLFF
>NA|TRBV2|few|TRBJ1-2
TGTGCCAGCGACTCCGTGGGCTATGGCTACACCTTC
CASDSVGYGYTF
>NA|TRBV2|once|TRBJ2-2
TGTGCCAGCGAGACTCCCTCCGCCGGGGAGCTGTTTTTT
CASETPSAGELFF
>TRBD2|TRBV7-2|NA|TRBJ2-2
TGTGCCAGCACCCCGAGGTCGGCTAGCGGGAGGGCCAGCGGGGAGCTGTTTTTT
CASTPRSASGRASGELFF
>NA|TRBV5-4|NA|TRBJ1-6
TGTGCCAGCAGCTTGGACGGGGGTGGTAATTCACCCCTCCACTTT
CASSLDGGGNSPLHF
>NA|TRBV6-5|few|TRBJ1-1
TGTGCCAGCAGTTACATCCTGACGAGGGTGAACACTGAAGCTTTCTTT
CASSYILTRVNTEAFF
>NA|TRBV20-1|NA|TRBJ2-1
TGCAGTGCTAGTAGGGGTCTCGACAGCTCCAATGAGCAGTTCTTC
CSASRGLDSSNEQFF
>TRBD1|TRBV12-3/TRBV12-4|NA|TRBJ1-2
TGTGCCAGCAACGGACAGGGAGGAGGCTACACCTTC
CASNGQGGGYTF
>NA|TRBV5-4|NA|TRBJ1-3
TGTGCCAGCAGCTATATGTCCGGAAACACCATATATTTT
CASSYMSGNTIYF
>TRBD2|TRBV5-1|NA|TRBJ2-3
TGCGCCAGCAGCTCGAGGGACGCGGGGGGTACAGATACGCAGTATTTT
CASSSRDAGGTDTQYF
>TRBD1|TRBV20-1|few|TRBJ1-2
TGCAGTGCTAGTAACCCCAGGACAGGGCGCGGCTACACCTTC
CSASNPRTGRGYTF
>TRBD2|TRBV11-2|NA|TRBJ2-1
TGTGCCAGCAGCTTAGAAGGCCTAGCGGACTACAATGAGCAGTTCTTC
CASSLEGLADYNEQFF
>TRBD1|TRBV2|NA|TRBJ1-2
TGTGCCAGCAGTCCAAGACGGGACAGCTATGGCTACACCTTC
CASSPRRDSYGYTF
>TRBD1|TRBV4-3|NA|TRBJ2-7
TGCGCCAGCAGCCAGTCCGGGACAGGAGTAGACGAGCAGTACTTC
CASSQSGTGVDEQYF
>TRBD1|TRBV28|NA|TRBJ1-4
TGTGCCAGCTCTTCGGACAGGGGATCAACTAATGAAAAACTGTTTTTT
CASSSDRGSTNEKLFF
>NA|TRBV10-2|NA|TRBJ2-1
TGCGCCAGCAAAGACAGCATTTTGATCTACAATGAGCAGTTCTTC
CASKDSILIYNEQFF
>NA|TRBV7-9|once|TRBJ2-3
TGTGCCAGCAGCTCGCGCAACACAGATACGCAGTATTTT
CASSSRNTDTQYF
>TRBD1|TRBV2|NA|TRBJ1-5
TGTGCCAGCAGCCAAAGGGAGACAGGGAGCGGGCAGCCCCAGCATTTT
CASSQRETGSGQPQHF
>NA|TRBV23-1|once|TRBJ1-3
TGCGCCAGCAGTCAATGGGCAGGTAAAAACACCATATATTTT
CASSQWAGKNTIYF
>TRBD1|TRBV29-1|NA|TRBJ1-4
TGCAGCGCCCAACAGGGGGCAGGGGAAAAACTGTTTTTT
CSAQQGAGEKLFF
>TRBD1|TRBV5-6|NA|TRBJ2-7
TGTGCCAGCAGCGAAGCCGGGACAGGGGGCCACGAGCAGTACTTC
CASSEAGTGGHEQYF
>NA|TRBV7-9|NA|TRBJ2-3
TGTGCCAGCAGCGAAACTAGCACAGATACGCAGTATTTT
CASSETSTDTQYF
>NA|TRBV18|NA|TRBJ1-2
TGTGCCAGCTCGGGGCAGGGAATCGTCTACACCTTC
CASSGQGIVYTF
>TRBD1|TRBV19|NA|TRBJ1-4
TGTGCCAGTAGCCTTGGGACAGGGGGTTTGGAAAAACTGTTTTTT
CASSLGTGGLEKLFF
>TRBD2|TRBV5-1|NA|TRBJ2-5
TGCGCCAGCAGCCCCCCGGGACTAGCGGGAGTGAAGACCCAGTACTTC
CASSPPGLAGVKTQYF
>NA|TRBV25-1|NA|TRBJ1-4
TGTGCCAGCACCACTGCCCGAGGTCAGAAGAATGAAAAACTGTTTTTT
CASTTARGQKNEKLFF
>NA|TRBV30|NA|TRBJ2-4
TGTGCCTGGAGTGTAGGGAGGAGCAAAAACATTCAGTACTTC
CAWSVGRSKNIQYF
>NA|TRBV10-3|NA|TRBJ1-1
TGTGCCATCAGTGAGTCGGGGGCGATGAACACTGAAGCTTTCTTT
CAISESGAMNTEAFF
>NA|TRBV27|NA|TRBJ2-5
TGTGCCAGCAGTTTCCAGGGTAGGGAGACCCAGTACTTC
CASSFQGRETQYF
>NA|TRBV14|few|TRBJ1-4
TGTGCCAGCAGCCTTACCCGGGGTTCGACTAATGAAAAACTGTTTTTT
CASSLTRGSTNEKLFF
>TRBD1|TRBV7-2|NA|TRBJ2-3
TGTGCCAGCAGCCCGACCGGGACAGGGTCGTCAGATACGCAGTATTTT
CASSPTGTGSSDTQYF
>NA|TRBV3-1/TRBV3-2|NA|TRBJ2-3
TGTGCCAGCAGCTTCCTCTCTCCGGGATCTCTCACAGATACGCAGTATTTT
CASSFLSPGSLTDTQYF
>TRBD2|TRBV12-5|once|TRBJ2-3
TGTGCTAGTGGCCATAGCGGGGTTGAAGATACGCAGTATTTT
CASGHSGVEDTQYF
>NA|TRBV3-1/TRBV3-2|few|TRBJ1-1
TGTGCCAGCAGCCAAGGGGCGGGAGCGGCCACTGAAGCTTTCTTT
CASSQGAGAATEAFF